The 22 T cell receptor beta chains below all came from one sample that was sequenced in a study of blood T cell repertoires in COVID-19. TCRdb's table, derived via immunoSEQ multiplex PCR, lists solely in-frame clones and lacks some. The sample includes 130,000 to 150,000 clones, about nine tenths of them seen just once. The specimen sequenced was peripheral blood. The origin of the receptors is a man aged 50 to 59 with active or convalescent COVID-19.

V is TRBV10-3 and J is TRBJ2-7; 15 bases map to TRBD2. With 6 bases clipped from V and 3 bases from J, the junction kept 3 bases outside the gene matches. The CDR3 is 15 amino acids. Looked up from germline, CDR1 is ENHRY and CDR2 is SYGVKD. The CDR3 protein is CAISPGLAGGYEQYF. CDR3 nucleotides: TGTGCCATCAGCCCGGGACTAGCGGGAGGCTACGAGCAGTACTTC.

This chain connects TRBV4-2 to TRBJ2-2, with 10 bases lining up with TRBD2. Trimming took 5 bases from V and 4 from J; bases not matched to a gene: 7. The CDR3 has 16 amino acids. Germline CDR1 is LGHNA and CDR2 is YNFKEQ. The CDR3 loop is CASSKGLADPTGELFF. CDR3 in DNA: TGTGCCAGCAGCAAAGGACTAGCGGATCCCACCGGGGAGCTGTTTTTT.

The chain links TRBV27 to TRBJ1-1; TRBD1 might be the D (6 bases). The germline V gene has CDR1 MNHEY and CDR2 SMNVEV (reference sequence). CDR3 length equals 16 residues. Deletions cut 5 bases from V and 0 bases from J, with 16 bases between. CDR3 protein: CASSASRQVMNTEAFF. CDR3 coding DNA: TGTGCCAGCAGTGCAAGTAGACAGGTCATGAACACTGAAGCTTTCTTT.

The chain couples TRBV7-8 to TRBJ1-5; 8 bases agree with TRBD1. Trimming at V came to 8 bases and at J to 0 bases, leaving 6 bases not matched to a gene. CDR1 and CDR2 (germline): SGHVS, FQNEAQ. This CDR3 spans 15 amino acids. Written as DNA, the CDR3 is TGTGCCAGCCGTCCGGGACAGGCTAGCAATCAGCCCCAGCATTTT. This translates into CASRPGQASNQPQHF.

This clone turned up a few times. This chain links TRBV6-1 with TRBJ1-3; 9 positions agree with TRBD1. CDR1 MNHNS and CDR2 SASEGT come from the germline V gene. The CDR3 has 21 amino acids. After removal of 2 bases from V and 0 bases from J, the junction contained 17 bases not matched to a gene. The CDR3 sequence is CASSEYPGTGPHLSSGNTIYF. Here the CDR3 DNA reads TGTGCCAGCAGTGAATACCCCGGGACAGGGCCTCACTTAAGCTCTGGAAACACCATATATTTT.

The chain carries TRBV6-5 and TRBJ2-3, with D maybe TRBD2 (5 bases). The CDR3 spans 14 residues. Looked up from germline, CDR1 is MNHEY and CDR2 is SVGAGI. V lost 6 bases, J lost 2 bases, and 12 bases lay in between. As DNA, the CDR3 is TGTGCCAGCAGCGTAGGGAGAGCCACAGATACGCAGTATTTT. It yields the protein CASSVGRATDTQYF.

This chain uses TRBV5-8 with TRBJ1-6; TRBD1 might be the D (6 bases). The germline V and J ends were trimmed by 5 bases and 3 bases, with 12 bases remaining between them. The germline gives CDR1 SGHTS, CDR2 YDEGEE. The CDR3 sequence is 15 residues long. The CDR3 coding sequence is TGTGCCAGCAGGCTTCAGGGGAACTATAATTCACCCCTCCACTTT. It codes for CASRLQGNYNSPLHF.

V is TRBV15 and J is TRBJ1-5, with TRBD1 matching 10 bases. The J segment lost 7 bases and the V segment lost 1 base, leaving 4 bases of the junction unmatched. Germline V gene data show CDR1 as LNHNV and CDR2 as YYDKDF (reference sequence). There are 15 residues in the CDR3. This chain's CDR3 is CATSRVTGGIQPQHF. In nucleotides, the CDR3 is TGTGCCACCAGCAGAGTGACAGGGGGCATCCAGCCCCAGCATTTT.

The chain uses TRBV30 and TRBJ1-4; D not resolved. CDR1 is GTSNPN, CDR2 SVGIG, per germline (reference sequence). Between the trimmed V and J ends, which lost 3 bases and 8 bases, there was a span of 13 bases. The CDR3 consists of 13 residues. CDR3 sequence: CAWRFTDREKLFF. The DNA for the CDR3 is TGTGCCTGGAGATTCACAGATCGAGAAAAACTGTTTTTT.

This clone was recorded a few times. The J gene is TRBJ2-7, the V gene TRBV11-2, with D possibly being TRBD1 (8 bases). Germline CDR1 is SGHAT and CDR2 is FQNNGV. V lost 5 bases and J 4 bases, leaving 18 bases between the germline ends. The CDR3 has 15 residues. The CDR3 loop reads CASSTRQGRGYEQYF. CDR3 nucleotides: TGTGCCAGCAGCACGAGACAGGGGAGGGGTTACGAGCAGTACTTC.

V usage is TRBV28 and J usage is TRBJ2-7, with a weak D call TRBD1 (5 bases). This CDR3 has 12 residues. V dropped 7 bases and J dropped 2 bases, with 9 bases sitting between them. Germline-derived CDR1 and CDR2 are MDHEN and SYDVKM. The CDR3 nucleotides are TGTGCCAGCAACAGGAAGACCTACGAGCAGTACTTC. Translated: CASNRKTYEQYF. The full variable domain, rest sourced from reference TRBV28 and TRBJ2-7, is DVKVTQSSRYLVKRTGEKVFLECVQDMDHENMFWYRQDPGLGLRLIYFSYDVKMKEKGDIPEGYSVSREKKERFSLILESASTNQTSMYLCASNRKTYEQYFGPGTRLTVT.

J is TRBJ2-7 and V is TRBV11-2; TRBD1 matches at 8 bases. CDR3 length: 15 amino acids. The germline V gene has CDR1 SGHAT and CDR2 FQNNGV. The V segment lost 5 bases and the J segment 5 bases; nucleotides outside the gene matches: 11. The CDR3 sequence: CASSQRQGIKNEQYF. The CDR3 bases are TGTGCCAGCAGCCAGAGACAGGGGATTAAGAACGAGCAGTACTTC.

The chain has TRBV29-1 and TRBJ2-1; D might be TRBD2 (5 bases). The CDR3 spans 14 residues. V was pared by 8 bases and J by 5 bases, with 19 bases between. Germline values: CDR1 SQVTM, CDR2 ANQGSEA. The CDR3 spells CSTIGLPRNNEQFF. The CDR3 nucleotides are TGCAGCACTATAGGACTGCCCCGGAACAATGAGCAGTTCTTC.

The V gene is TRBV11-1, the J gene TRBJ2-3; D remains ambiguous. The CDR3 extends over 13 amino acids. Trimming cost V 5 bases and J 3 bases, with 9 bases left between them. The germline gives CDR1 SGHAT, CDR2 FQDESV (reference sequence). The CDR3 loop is CASSLRVTDTQYF. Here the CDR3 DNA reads TGTGCCAGCAGCCTACGGGTGACAGATACGCAGTATTTT. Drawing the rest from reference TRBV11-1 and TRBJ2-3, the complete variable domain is EAEVAQSPRYKITEKSQAVAFWCDPISGHATLYWYRQILGQGPELLVQFQDESVVDDSQLPKDRFSAERLKGVDSTLKIQPAELGDSAMYLCASSLRVTDTQYFGPGTRLTVL.

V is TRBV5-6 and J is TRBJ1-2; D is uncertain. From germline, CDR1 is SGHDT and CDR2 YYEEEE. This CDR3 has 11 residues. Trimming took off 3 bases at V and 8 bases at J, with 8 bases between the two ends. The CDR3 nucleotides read TGTGCCAGCAGCTCGGGGAGAGGCTACACCTTC. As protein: CASSSGRGYTF. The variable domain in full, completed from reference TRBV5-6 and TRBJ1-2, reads DAGVTQSPTHLIKTRGQQVTLRCSPKSGHDTVSWYQQALGQGPQFIFQYYEEEERQRGNFPDRFSGHQFPNYSSELNVNALLLGDSALYLCASSSGRGYTFGSGTRLTVV.

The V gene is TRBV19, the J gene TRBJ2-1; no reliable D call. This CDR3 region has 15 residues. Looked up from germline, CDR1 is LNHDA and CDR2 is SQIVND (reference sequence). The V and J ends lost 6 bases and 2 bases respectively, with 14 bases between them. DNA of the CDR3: TGTGCCAGTAGAATTGACTCTAGGACCTACAATGAGCAGTTCTTC. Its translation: CASRIDSRTYNEQFF.

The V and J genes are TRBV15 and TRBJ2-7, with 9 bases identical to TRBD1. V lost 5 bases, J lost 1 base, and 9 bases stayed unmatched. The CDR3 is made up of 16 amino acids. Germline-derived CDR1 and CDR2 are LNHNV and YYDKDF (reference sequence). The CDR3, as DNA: TGTGCCACCAGCCCTACTGACAGGGGGGGATCCTACGAGCAGTACTTC. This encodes CATSPTDRGGSYEQYF.

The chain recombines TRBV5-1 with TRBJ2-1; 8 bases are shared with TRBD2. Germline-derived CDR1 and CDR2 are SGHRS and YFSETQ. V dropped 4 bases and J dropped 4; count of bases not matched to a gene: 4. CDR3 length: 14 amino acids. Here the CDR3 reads CASSRGGEYNEQFF. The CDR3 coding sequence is TGCGCCAGCAGCCGGGGGGGCGAATACAATGAGCAGTTCTTC.

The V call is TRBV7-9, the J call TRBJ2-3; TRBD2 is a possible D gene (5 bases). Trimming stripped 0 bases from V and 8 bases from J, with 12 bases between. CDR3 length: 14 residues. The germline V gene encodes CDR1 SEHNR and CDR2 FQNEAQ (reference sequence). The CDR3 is CASSLAGVVGTQYF. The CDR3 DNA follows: TGTGCCAGCAGCTTAGCGGGAGTGGTCGGTACGCAGTATTTT.

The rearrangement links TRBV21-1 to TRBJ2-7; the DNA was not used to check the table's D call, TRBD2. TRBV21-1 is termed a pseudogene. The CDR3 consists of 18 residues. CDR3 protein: CASSKAGREGDLGYEQYF. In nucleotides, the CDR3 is TGTGCCAGCAGCAAAGCGGGGCGGGAGGGGGACCTCGGCTACGAGCAGTACTTC.

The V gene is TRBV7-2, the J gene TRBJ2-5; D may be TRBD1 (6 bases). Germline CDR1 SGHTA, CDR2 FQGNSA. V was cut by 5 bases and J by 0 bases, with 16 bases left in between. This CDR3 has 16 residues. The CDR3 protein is CASSALAGAYQETQYF. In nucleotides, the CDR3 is TGTGCCAGCAGCGCCCTTGCAGGGGCCTACCAAGAGACCCAGTACTTC. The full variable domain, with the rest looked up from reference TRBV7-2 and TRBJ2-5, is GAGVSQSPSNKVTEKGKDVELRCDPISGHTALYWYRQSLGQGLEFLIYFQGNSAPDKSGLPSDRFSAERTGGSVSTLTIQRTQQEDSAVYLCASSALAGAYQETQYFGPGTRLLVL.

The CDR3, as DNA: TGTGCCAGCAGCATAAGACAGGGCAGCACTGAAGCTTTCTTT. It is translated as CASSIRQGSTEAFF. The rearrangement links TRBV7-9 to TRBJ1-1; 7 bases map to TRBD1. V shed 5 bases, J shed 4 bases, and the junction held 7 bases outside the gene matches. Germline CDR1 is SEHNR and CDR2 is FQNEAQ (reference sequence). This CDR3 has 14 amino acids.